The rows below give T cell receptor beta chains drawn from one sample of a study of blood T cell repertoires in COVID-19. Assay used: immunoSEQ multiplex PCR; TCRdb lists only in-frame clones, some missing. The sample yields tens of thousands of clones, around 89% seen once. What was sequenced was PBMCs or T cells enriched from blood (not recorded which). Receptor source: a middle-aged woman who had recovered from COVID-19. Both conserved end residues are part of each CDR3. The D gene is left open where the match is weak. Clone size is stated in some rows and not others, as once, few, many or a class when expanded.

j_gene | abundance | v_gene | d_gene | CDR3nt | CDR3aa
TRBJ2-1 | . | TRBV11-3 | TRBD1 | TGTGCCAGCAGCTTACGCGGGACAGGGTCCGAGCAGTTCTTC | CASSLRGTGSEQFF
TRBJ1-4 | . | TRBV20-1 | TRBD1 | TGCAGTGCTAGTAGTCAAGGACAGGGGAGCGAAAAACTGTTTTTT | CSASSQGQGSEKLFF
TRBJ2-2 | . | TRBV5-1 | TRBD2 | TGCGCCAGCAGCTTGCTCCTAGCGGGGGGGCCGAACACCGGGGAGCTGTTTTTT | CASSLLLAGGPNTGELFF
TRBJ1-1 | few | TRBV27 | TRBD1 | TGTGCCAGCAGAGGGGGCTCATACACTGAAGCTTTCTTT | CASRGGSYTEAFF
TRBJ1-2 | . | TRBV19 | . | TGTGCCAGTACCCCAAACTACTCTAACTATGGCTACACCTTC | CASTPNYSNYGYTF
TRBJ2-5 | . | TRBV5-1 | . | TGCGCCAGCAGCTTGGCCGGGGATCGCAAAGAGACCCAGTACTTC | CASSLAGDRKETQYF
TRBJ1-3 | . | TRBV21-1 | . | TGTGCCAGCAGCAAAGAGGGACACCCTAGATCGGGACAGGAATACTCTGGAAACACCATATATTTT | CASSKEGHPRSGQEYSGNTIYF
TRBJ1-1 | . | TRBV14 | TRBD1 | TGTGCCAGCAGCCCCAGGGGGCGCGGAACTGAAGCTTTCTTT | CASSPRGRGTEAFF
TRBJ2-5 | . | TRBV29-1 | TRBD2 | TGCAGCGGACGCCTAGCGGGGGGGCGAGAGACCCAGTACTTC | CSGRLAGGRETQYF
TRBJ2-3 | once | TRBV10-1 | . | TGCGCCAGCAGTGAGCCGGAGACAGATACGCAGTATTTT | CASSEPETDTQYF
TRBJ2-7 | once | TRBV6-5 | . | TGTGCCAGCAGTTACTCGACTCAGGGTACGGTGCAGTACTTC | CASSYSTQGTVQYF
TRBJ2-2 | . | TRBV6-5 | . | TGTGCCAGCAGAACGGGACACAGCACCGGGGAGCTGTTTTTT | CASRTGHSTGELFF
TRBJ1-1 | . | TRBV19 | . | TGTGCCAGTAGTTGGGAGGGGAACACTGAAGCTTTCTTT | CASSWEGNTEAFF
TRBJ2-5 | . | TRBV2 | TRBD1 | TGTGCCAGCAGTGCCCCGACAGGGGGCGCGGAGACCCAGTACTTC | CASSAPTGGAETQYF
TRBJ2-1 | . | TRBV19 | . | TGTGCCAGTAGTATTTCCGGGACTCGCTCCTACAATGAGCAGTTCTTC | CASSISGTRSYNEQFF
TRBJ2-1 | . | TRBV3-1/TRBV3-2 | TRBD2 | TGTGCCAGCAGCCACCTGCTAGCGGGGGGGCTTGAGCAGTTCTTC | CASSHLLAGGLEQFF
TRBJ1-1 | . | TRBV11-3 | . | TGTGCCAGCAGCTTAGATTGGCGGGTAAGGGCTTTCTTT | CASSLDWRVRAFF
TRBJ2-2 | once | TRBV25-1 | . | TGTGCCAGCAGTGAAGGGGACTTCCATGGGACCGGGGAGCTGTTTTTT | CASSEGDFHGTGELFF
TRBJ2-5 | once | TRBV5-1 | TRBD1 | TGCGCCAGCAGCTTGGCTGGACAGGGACCTCAAGAGACCCAGTACTTC | CASSLAGQGPQETQYF
TRBJ1-5 | once | TRBV6-5 | . | TGTGCCAGCAGTCGGGGGGCAGCGGATCAGCCCCAGCATTTT | CASSRGAADQPQHF
TRBJ2-3 | . | TRBV27 | . | TGTGCCAGCAACATTCCCACAGATACGCAGTATTTT | CASNIPTDTQYF
TRBJ1-1 | once | TRBV10-2 | . | TGCGCCAGCACCCTTTACACAAACACTGAAGCTTTCTTT | CASTLYTNTEAFF
TRBJ2-3 | . | TRBV21-1 | . | TGTGCCAGCAGCAAAATCGCTAGCATTTATAGCACAGATACGCAGTATTTT | CASSKIASIYSTDTQYF
TRBJ2-7 | . | TRBV6-2/TRBV6-3 | . | TGTGCCAGCAGTTACTACGGGGGGCCGACTTACGAGCAGTACTTC | CASSYYGGPTYEQYF
TRBJ1-1 | . | TRBV2 | TRBD1 | TGTGCCAGCAGTCGGGACAGGGAGGACACTGAAGCTTTCTTT | CASSRDREDTEAFF
TRBJ2-1 | once | TRBV5-1 | TRBD2 | TGCGCCAGCAGCTTAGCGGGGGGCGCCTACAATGAGCAGTTCTTC | CASSLAGGAYNEQFF
TRBJ2-5 | . | TRBV25-1 | . | TGTGCCAGCAGTGATTTTCGGGGGTTGCAGACCCAGTACTTC | CASSDFRGLQTQYF
TRBJ1-2 | . | TRBV12-3/TRBV12-4 | TRBD1 | TGTGCCAGCAGTAAACAGGGGGCCCGGGGCTACACCTTC | CASSKQGARGYTF
TRBJ2-1 | . | TRBV2 | TRBD1 | TGTGCCAGCACCCTGGGGACAGGGGGTGCCTACAATGAGCAGTTCTTC | CASTLGTGGAYNEQFF
TRBJ1-2 | once | TRBV4-1 | TRBD1 | TGCGCCAGCAGCCAAGAACAGGGGGTCGCGAACTATGGCTACACCTTC | CASSQEQGVANYGYTF
TRBJ1-5 | . | TRBV6-5 | TRBD1 | TGTGCCAGCAGAACAGGGGGCCAGCAGCCCCAGCATTTT | CASRTGGQQPQHF
TRBJ1-2 | . | TRBV18 | . | TGTGCCAGCTCACCACGTACAGTGTCGAGTAACTATGGCTACACCTTC | CASSPRTVSSNYGYTF
TRBJ2-2 | . | TRBV13 | TRBD1 | TGTGCCAGCAGCTCAGGGGACAGGCCCGGGGAGCTGTTTTTT | CASSSGDRPGELFF
TRBJ2-5 | . | TRBV5-1 | . | TGCGCCAGCAGCTTGGTACCGGGTTTAGAAGAGACCCAGTACTTC | CASSLVPGLEETQYF
TRBJ1-1 | . | TRBV9 | . | TGTGCCAGCAGCGTAGCGGGGAGGGTTGACACTGAAGCTTTCTTT | CASSVAGRVDTEAFF
TRBJ2-5 | . | TRBV10-1 | . | TGCGCCAGCAGTGATATAGGGGAAGAGACCCAGTACTTC | CASSDIGEETQYF
TRBJ2-3 | . | TRBV29-1 | . | TGCAGCGTTGAAGATCCCAGCGCGGTTCAGTATTTT | CSVEDPSAVQYF
TRBJ2-7 | . | TRBV6-1 | . | TGTGCCAGCAGTGAAATAAGGCTAGCCTACGAGCAGTACTTC | CASSEIRLAYEQYF
TRBJ1-5 | . | TRBV19 | TRBD1 | TGTGCCAGTAGTATCACAGGGGGCCGTCAGCCCCAGCATTTT | CASSITGGRQPQHF
TRBJ1-3 | . | TRBV18 | . | TGTGCCAGCTCAATTGACAGATCTGGAAACACCATATATTTT | CASSIDRSGNTIYF
TRBJ1-2 | . | TRBV5-1 | . | TGCGCCAGCAGGACAACGACAGATGATGGCTACACCTTC | CASRTTTDDGYTF
TRBJ1-3 | . | TRBV5-6 | TRBD1 | TGTGCCAGCAGACCACAGGGGAGAAACACCATATATTTT | CASRPQGRNTIYF
TRBJ2-3 | . | TRBV3-1/TRBV3-2 | TRBD2 | TGTGCCAGCAGCAAGGGACTATCGACAGATACGCAGTATTTT | CASSKGLSTDTQYF
TRBJ1-5 | . | TRBV19 | . | TGTGCCAGTAGTATAGATCTGTCCGGGGTCAGCGACTATAGCAATCAGCCCCAGCATTTT | CASSIDLSGVSDYSNQPQHF
TRBJ1-1 | . | TRBV19 | TRBD1 | TGTGCCAGTAAAATTGACAGGGCTATGAACACTGAAGCTTTCTTT | CASKIDRAMNTEAFF
TRBJ2-1 | . | TRBV6-2/TRBV6-3 | TRBD2 | TGTGCCAGCAGTTCGCGGGACTACTACAATGAGCAGTTCTTC | CASSSRDYYNEQFF
TRBJ1-1 | . | TRBV5-8 | TRBD1 | TGTGCCAGCAGTCCTTGGGACAGGGGTTTAGGCACTGAAGCTTTCTTT | CASSPWDRGLGTEAFF
TRBJ1-1 | . | TRBV3-1/TRBV3-2 | TRBD1 | TGTGCCAGCAGCCGAGACAGGGGGAGTTTAGGGGCTTTCTTT | CASSRDRGSLGAFF